This is a list of T cell receptor beta chains from one sample in a study of shared clonotypes between healthy human individuals. Assay: immunoSEQ multiplex PCR; the TCRdb copy retains only in-frame clones and omits some. Here the sample spans hundreds of thousands of clones, roughly 73% being singletons. Sequenced sample: memory CD4+ T cells sorted from blood. The receptors were gathered from a woman aged 25-40 years in good health. Both conserved end residues are part of each CDR3. Fields, in order: CDR3 protein, CDR3 DNA, D gene, J gene, clone size, V gene. D genes are given only for firm matches. Clone size appears in some rows only: once, few, many, or a class for an expanded clone.

cdr3_aa: CASSLVPRGGLATNEKLFF
cdr3_nt: TGTGCCAGCAGCTTGGTCCCCCGGGGGGGGCTCGCAACTAATGAAAAACTGTTTTTT
d_call: NA
j_call: TRBJ1-4
clone_size: NA
v_call: TRBV5-4

cdr3_aa: CASSLNVRSSYTF
cdr3_nt: TGTGCCAGCAGCTTAAACGTCCGTTCGAGCTACACCTTC
d_call: NA
j_call: TRBJ1-2
clone_size: NA
v_call: TRBV7-8

cdr3_aa: CASSLGRNTEAFF
cdr3_nt: TGTGCCAGCAGCTTAGGCAGGAACACTGAAGCTTTCTTT
d_call: NA
j_call: TRBJ1-1
clone_size: NA
v_call: TRBV11-2

cdr3_aa: CASSLGGRTYEQYF
cdr3_nt: TGTGCCAGCAGTTTGGGCGGGAGGACCTACGAGCAGTACTTC
d_call: TRBD2
j_call: TRBJ2-7
clone_size: NA
v_call: TRBV28

cdr3_aa: CASSLTTGGGQPQHF
cdr3_nt: TGTGCCAGCAGCTTGACAACAGGGGGCGGTCAGCCCCAGCATTTT
d_call: TRBD1
j_call: TRBJ1-5
clone_size: NA
v_call: TRBV5-6

cdr3_aa: CTGSHPYGYTF
cdr3_nt: TGCACCGGGTCCCACCCCTATGGCTACACCTTC
d_call: NA
j_call: TRBJ1-2
clone_size: NA
v_call: TRBV29-1

cdr3_aa: CASSLVGTDSLNYGYTF
cdr3_nt: TGTGCCAGCAGCTTGGTAGGGACGGACAGCCTTAACTATGGCTACACCTTC
d_call: NA
j_call: TRBJ1-2
clone_size: NA
v_call: TRBV5-4

cdr3_aa: CASRQDQETQYF
cdr3_nt: TGTGCCAGCCGACAAGACCAAGAGACCCAGTACTTC
d_call: NA
j_call: TRBJ2-5
clone_size: NA
v_call: TRBV6-6

cdr3_aa: CASSFLSGGNEKLFF
cdr3_nt: TGTGCCAGTAGTTTCCTGAGTGGGGGTAATGAAAAACTGTTTTTT
d_call: NA
j_call: TRBJ1-4
clone_size: few
v_call: TRBV19

cdr3_aa: CSASELYEQYF
cdr3_nt: TGCAGTGCTAGTGAGCTTTACGAGCAGTACTTC
d_call: NA
j_call: TRBJ2-7
clone_size: NA
v_call: TRBV20-1

cdr3_aa: CASSQDPDTYGYTF
cdr3_nt: TGCGCCAGCAGCCAAGATCCGGACACCTATGGCTACACCTTC
d_call: NA
j_call: TRBJ1-2
clone_size: NA
v_call: TRBV4-1

cdr3_aa: CASGTQRYEQYF
cdr3_nt: TGTGCCAGCGGTACCCAGAGATACGAGCAGTACTTC
d_call: NA
j_call: TRBJ2-7
clone_size: NA
v_call: TRBV6-6

cdr3_aa: CASTIDRGHGYTF
cdr3_nt: TGTGCCAGCACCATAGACAGGGGCCATGGCTACACCTTC
d_call: TRBD1
j_call: TRBJ1-2
clone_size: NA
v_call: TRBV2

cdr3_aa: CASSERGTANTGELFF
cdr3_nt: TGTGCCAGCAGTGAGCGGGGGACAGCGAACACCGGGGAGCTGTTTTTT
d_call: NA
j_call: TRBJ2-2
clone_size: NA
v_call: TRBV25-1

cdr3_aa: CASGLQGNTEAFF
cdr3_nt: TGTGCCAGCGGACTCCAGGGGAACACTGAAGCTTTCTTT
d_call: NA
j_call: TRBJ1-1
clone_size: NA
v_call: TRBV28

cdr3_aa: CASSAGLAGVTTQYF
cdr3_nt: TGTGCCAGCAGTGCCGGACTAGCGGGAGTCACGACCCAGTACTTC
d_call: TRBD2
j_call: TRBJ2-5
clone_size: NA
v_call: TRBV2

cdr3_aa: CASSLGQGVGNTEAFF
cdr3_nt: TGTGCCAGCAGCTTGGGGCAGGGGGTAGGGAACACTGAAGCTTTCTTT
d_call: TRBD1
j_call: TRBJ1-1
clone_size: NA
v_call: TRBV5-4